This T cell receptor beta chain came from a study of blood T cell repertoires in COVID-19. The wider study: Sources were T cells, B-cell-depleted T cells, or PBMCs; the material itself was cDNA or gDNA.

Germline V CDR1 and CDR2: SGHRS, YFSETQ. Trimming removed 1 base from V and 1 base from J; junction bases left unmatched: 1. The CDR3 contains 15 residues. Participants came from around 25 US areas, aged about 18 to 100 years. Exposed enrollees encountered a COVID-19 case at some point within 2 weeks before study entry. Repertoires were generated with immunoSEQ multiplex PCR, while TCRdb's copy carries only in-frame clones and drops some. Of about 220,000 clones listed, 90% are singletons. V gene TRBV5-1 combines with J gene TRBJ2-3; TRBD2 aligns across 9 bases. This TCR came from a man aged 30 to 45 who had been exposed to COVID-19. Sequencing used PBMCs or T cells enriched from blood (not recorded which). The CDR3 nucleotides are TGCGCCAGCAGCTTGTTAGCGGGGGGCACAGATACGCAGTATTTT. Its translation is CASSLLAGGTDTQYF.